This TCR beta chain emerged from a study of graft-versus-host responses after intestinal transplantation. On the study more broadly: Recipients had transplants, and these were multivisceral, liver-intestinal, or isolated intestinal. Each recipient received anti-thymocyte globulin induction, then tacrolimus and steroids for 2 to 4 years.

Germline CDR1 is MNHNS and CDR2 is SASEGT. The length of the CDR3 is 14 residues. With 6 bases clipped from V and 4 bases from J, the junction kept 3 bases outside the gene matches. Study observations and caveats: GvH clones appeared in recipient marrow, some first in ileum or blood. Maximum circulating GvH clone levels tracked with early post-transplant HvG decreases.

This table comes from immunoSEQ multiplex PCR, and its TCRdb copy is limited to in-frame clones, with some not included. Here the sample spans tens of thousands of clones, roughly 90% being singletons. About this clone itself: Its antigen is as yet unknown.

The specimen was unstimulated CD8+ T cells sorted from spleen or lymph node cells, collected before intestinal transplant. The receptor's source is a human donor who received an intestinal transplant. This sequence joins TRBV6-1 and TRBJ1-2; 12 nucleotides match TRBD1. The CDR3 sequence: CASRGTGGFYGYTF. The CDR3 bases are TGTGCCAGCAGGGGGACAGGGGGCTTCTATGGCTACACCTTC.